This T cell receptor (beta chain) was captured by sequencing in a study of OX40 agonist ivuxolimab in advanced cancers. As for the study in general: People who had prior anti-PD-1, anti-PD-L1 or anti-CTLA-4 therapy could take part, and around 40% had some.

Points on this clone: Its antigen is not identified.

CDR3 length: 15 amino acids. CDR1 is LNHDA, CDR2 SQIVND, per germline (reference sequence). Germline trimming cut 2 bases from V and 3 bases from J; bases unmatched to any gene: 2. Only in-frame clones appear in the TCRdb table, and some are missing; sequencing was by immunoSEQ multiplex PCR. The repertoire consists of 35,000 or so clones, with 76% occurring once and the leading ten covering 20% to 25%. Findings and caveats of the study: The mean number of expanded clones was higher in CD8+ T cells than in CD4+.

The sequence was collected from an adult with an advanced solid tumor such as melanoma, head and neck, liver or kidney cancer. Material: CD4+ or CD8+ T cells sorted from blood, obtained in a trial of the OX40 agonist ivuxolimab. The chain recombines TRBV19 with TRBJ2-7; TRBD2 agrees at 12 bases. The DNA of the CDR3 is TGTGCCAGTAGTATACTAGCGGGGGGGAGCTACGAGCAGTACTTC. This codes for CASSILAGGSYEQYF.